One and the same sample provided the 32 T cell receptor beta chains below, sequenced in a study of blood T cells in healthy people across ages (dated by TCRdb to about 2015). Libraries were made using 5' RACE. TCRdb names Illumina HiSeq 2500 as the instrument used. The second PCR ran for roughly 7 to 12 cycles and used a J-beta primer mix along with a sample-barcoded 5' primer. TCRdb handled the public reads itself, with Q25 trimming in fastp and clone calling in MiXCR, and kept productive beta chains. Rows are unified per CDR3 protein, each entry keeping the most common DNA and genes. The sample data list around 1,000,000 distinct CDR3 sequences, and almost 25% of these were observed just once. Approximately 0.7% of the sample is held by the ten biggest clonotypes. The same sample was also used in a study of T cells of mothers and their children.

The sample taken for sequencing was blood. These receptors all come from a girl aged 2 to 9 in good health.

In the case of this clonotype: A junction boundary mismatches the germline segment, possibly from a read error. The chain couples TRBV12-3 or TRBV12-4 to TRBJ2-3, with no clear D. The CDR3 runs 13 residues. This CDR3 reads CASSTGRTDAQYF. The CDR3 nucleotides read TGTGCCAGCAGCACGGGCCGCACAGATGCGCAGTATTTT.

The J gene is TRBJ2-5, the V gene TRBV4-1, with 14 bases identical to TRBD2. The end of the DNA fits TRBJ2-7 better, so the J call may be wrong. CDR3 length: 16 amino acids. Germline CDR1 reads MGHRA; CDR2 reads YSYEKL. CDR3 nucleotides: TGCGCCAGCAGCCAAGGACCGGGACTAGCGGGAGTCGAGCAGTACTTC. Residues: CASSQGPGLAGVEQYF.

This clonotype occurred once. The chain links TRBV9 to TRBJ2-1; no reliable D call. V lost 3 bases and J lost 9, with 10 bases in between. The CDR3 is 12 residues long. The V gene's germline CDR1 is SGDLS and CDR2 YYNGEE. CDR3 residues: CASSALTGEQFF. The CDR3 nucleotides read TGTGCCAGCAGCGCTCTCACGGGTGAGCAGTTCTTC.

This clonotype was detected a few times. V usage is TRBV7-6 and J usage is TRBJ2-5; 7 bases are shared with TRBD1. The J segment lost 4 bases and the V segment lost 4 bases, leaving 9 bases of the junction unmatched. Germline loops: CDR1 SGHVS, CDR2 FNYEAQ. There are 15 residues in the CDR3. CDR3 residues: CASSSGQLRVETQYF. The CDR3 region has the DNA TGTGCCAGCAGCTCGGGACAGTTGAGGGTAGAGACCCAGTACTTC.

There are a few counts of this clonotype. This chain links TRBV28 with TRBJ2-5; weak D call: TRBD1 (6 bases). The V and J ends lost 3 bases and 4 bases respectively, with 18 bases between them. Germline CDR1 reads MDHEN; CDR2 reads SYDVKM. The CDR3 loop spans 16 amino acids. The CDR3 region is CASSFHRDTLGETQYF. CDR3 bases: TGTGCCAGCAGTTTCCACCGGGACACACTGGGAGAGACCCAGTACTTC.

The V call is TRBV7-9, the J call TRBJ2-5, with D possibly TRBD2 on 6 matching bases. The CDR3 covers 12 residues. The V end lost 11 bases, the J end lost 4 bases, and 14 bases lay between the germline ends. Germline V gives CDR1 SEHNR, CDR2 FQNEAQ (reference sequence). In DNA, the CDR3 is TGTGCCGGTAGCGGCGGAGGAGAGACCCAGTACTTC. It specifies CAGSGGGETQYF.

The CDR3: CSVQPPTGALNTEAFF. The CDR3 DNA follows: TGCAGTGTCCAACCACCGACAGGGGCCTTGAACACTGAAGCTTTCTTT. The V call is TRBV20-1, the J call TRBJ1-1, with 8 bases lining up with TRBD1. This CDR3 is built from 16 residues. V dropped 7 bases and J dropped 0; count of bases not matched to a gene: 13. The germline V gene encodes CDR1 DFQATT and CDR2 SNEGSKA (reference sequence).

The J gene is TRBJ1-2, the V gene TRBV6-1; D not certain. The CDR3 runs 15 residues. CDR1 and CDR2 from the germline V gene are MNHNS and SASEGT. Trimming took off 7 bases at V and 4 bases at J, with 19 bases between the two ends. CDR3 DNA sequence: TGTGCCAGCACGATCGACTTAGGTTCCCTCTATGGCTACACCTTC. It yields the protein CASTIDLGSLYGYTF.

This clonotype has a handful of counts. The genes are TRBV20-1 and TRBJ2-5; 7 bases match TRBD1. With the DNA end fitting TRBJ2-7 better, the J assignment may be wrong. Germline V CDR1 and CDR2: DFQATT, SNEGSKA (reference sequence). This CDR3 region has 14 residues. The CDR3 loop reads CSANSRGWHYEQYF. CDR3 DNA: TGCAGTGCCAACTCCAGGGGGTGGCACTACGAGCAGTACTTC.

This clonotype was seen a few times. CDR3 in DNA: TGTGCCAGCAGCGGGCAGCCTCCCTACAATCAGCCCCAGCATTTT. Translation gives CASSGQPPYNQPQHF. The genes are TRBV2 and TRBJ1-5; D not resolved. CDR1 and CDR2 (germline): SNHLY, FYNNEI. The CDR3 has 15 amino acids. V was clipped by 6 bases and J by 3 bases, with 15 bases between them.

This chain connects TRBV20-1 to TRBJ2-1; D unclear. Deletions cut 0 bases from V and 4 bases from J, with 7 bases between. Per germline, CDR1 DFQATT and CDR2 SNEGSKA (reference sequence). The CDR3 sequence is 13 residues long. This CDR3 is CSARDRSYNEQFF. The DNA for the CDR3 is TGCAGTGCTAGAGATCGTAGTTACAATGAGCAGTTCTTC.

The rearrangement links TRBV20-1 to TRBJ2-7, with TRBD1 matching 11 bases. CDR1 and CDR2 (germline): DFQATT, SNEGSKA (reference sequence). The trim removed 5 bases at V and 2 bases at J, leaving 17 bases unmatched. The CDR3 contains 18 residues. This CDR3 is CSALPMITSDRGPYEQYF. The DNA for the CDR3 is TGCAGTGCTCTGCCCATGATAACCTCGGACAGGGGGCCCTACGAGCAGTACTTC.

This clonotype was seen a handful of times. The V call is TRBV12-3 or TRBV12-4, the J call TRBJ2-5, with 11 bases that match TRBD2. V lost 3 bases to trimming and J lost 4 bases; unmatched junction nucleotides: 13. The CDR3 spans 18 residues. CDR3 in DNA: TGTGCCAGCAGTTTCGCCCTTACCTTGACTAGCGGGATAGAGACCCAGTACTTC. As protein: CASSFALTLTSGIETQYF.

There are a few counts of this clonotype. This chain links TRBV12-3 or TRBV12-4 with TRBJ1-5, with 8 bases matching TRBD1. V lost 6 bases to trimming and J lost 8 bases; unmatched junction nucleotides: 9. The CDR3 consists of 14 residues. The CDR3: CASRARGRNEPQHF. The CDR3 DNA reads as TGTGCCAGCAGAGCCAGGGGGCGGAATGAGCCCCAGCATTTT.

This clonotype was counted between two and nine times. The chain is built from TRBV6-2 or TRBV6-3 and TRBJ1-2, with D possibly TRBD1 on 6 matching bases. V lost 4 bases and J lost 8, with 20 bases in between. Germline values: CDR1 MNHEY, CDR2 SVGEGT. The CDR3 is 15 amino acids. CDR3 DNA sequence: TGTGCCAGCAGTTTCCAGGGGTCTTCGCATCGAGGCTACACCTTC. It translates to CASSFQGSSHRGYTF.

This clonotype was found a few times. This rearrangement joins TRBV5-6 to TRBJ1-2; D remains ambiguous. The CDR3 runs to 13 residues. The V end lost 7 bases, the J end lost 6 bases, and 16 bases lay between the germline ends. From germline, CDR1 is SGHDT and CDR2 YYEEEE. The CDR3 DNA sequence: TGTGCCAGCTGGACCCCGGGGTCCCATGGCTACACCTTC. Amino acids: CASWTPGSHGYTF.

The genes are TRBV14 and TRBJ2-6, with D perhaps TRBD2 (7 bases). Germline loops: CDR1 SGHDN, CDR2 FVKESK. The CDR3 loop spans 20 amino acids. V lost 3 bases and J lost 0, with 21 bases in between. CDR3 bases: TGTGCCAGCAGCCATACTTCAACAGGGACTATTCACTCTGGGGCCAACGTCCTGACTTTC. Protein product: CASSHTSTGTIHSGANVLTF.

This clonotype appeared a few times. The chain employs TRBV11-2 and TRBJ2-7; TRBD2 matches 9 bases. The germline CDR1 and CDR2 sequences are SGHAT and FQNNGV. Trimming removed 5 bases from V and 5 bases from J; junction bases left unmatched: 10. The CDR3 consists of 15 residues. CDR3 in DNA: TGTGCCAGCAGCGCACTAGCGGGTACGTCTAACGAGCAGTACTTC. As protein: CASSALAGTSNEQYF.

This chain connects TRBV12-5 to TRBJ2-2; D is ambiguous. Germline V CDR1 and CDR2: LGHNT, FRNRAP. Trimming removed 8 bases from V and 0 bases from J, with 7 bases in between. CDR3 length: 13 amino acids. The CDR3, as DNA: TGTGCTAGTAATAAAGCGAACACCGGGGAGCTGTTTTTT. Protein sequence: CASNKANTGELFF.

This chain connects TRBV4-3 to TRBJ1-6; maybe TRBD1 (5 bases). The germline gives CDR1 LGHNA, CDR2 YSLEER. V lost 4 bases to trimming and J lost 10 bases, with 11 bases between them. The CDR3 loop spans 13 amino acids. This CDR3 is CASSPLRGSPLHF. For the CDR3, the DNA is TGCGCCAGCAGCCCTCTGAGGGGATCACCCCTCCACTTT.

CDR3 sequence reads: CATSDPGQYGYTF. DNA for the CDR3: TGTGCCACCAGTGACCCCGGACAGTATGGCTACACCTTC. The chain recombines TRBV24-1 with TRBJ1-2; D is possibly TRBD1 (6 bases). This CDR3 is built from 13 residues. Germline CDR1 KGHDR, CDR2 SFDVKD. Between the trimmed V and J ends, which lost 4 bases and 5 bases, there was a span of 10 bases.

This clonotype occurred once. This chain connects TRBV9 to TRBJ2-1; D ambiguous. The CDR3 extends over 13 amino acids. Germline V lookup: CDR1 SGDLS, CDR2 YYNGEE. Trimming stripped 7 bases from V and 5 bases from J, with 13 bases between. DNA for the CDR3: TGTGCCAGCGCAAGTAGGCCAAACAATGAGCAGTTCTTC. Its protein product is CASASRPNNEQFF.

The chain employs TRBV6-1 and TRBJ2-7; no firm D call. Germline V gives CDR1 MNHNS, CDR2 SASEGT. The CDR3 extends over 14 amino acids. Trimming removed 6 bases at V and 2 bases at J, with 14 bases between. The CDR3 loop is CASRVVGPAYEQYF. CDR3 nucleotides: TGTGCCAGCAGAGTCGTAGGGCCAGCCTACGAGCAGTACTTC.

This clonotype has more than one count but fewer than ten. This chain connects TRBV5-1 to TRBJ2-7; a possible D gene is TRBD2 (6 bases). The CDR3 spans 14 residues. V was pared by 4 bases and J by 7 bases, with 18 bases between. In germline, CDR1 is SGHRS, CDR2 YFSETQ. CDR3 nucleotide sequence: TGCGCCAGCAGCGAAAGGGGTCCGCGGGATGAGCAGTACTTC. Translating it yields CASSERGPRDEQYF.

This clonotype has a handful of counts. Relative to the germline gene, one junction end is altered; a read error may explain this. The J gene is TRBJ2-7, the V gene TRBV12-3 or TRBV12-4, with D uncertain. This CDR3 spans 14 amino acids. This CDR3 is CANSSSLVAYEQYF. For the CDR3, the DNA is TGTGCCAACAGTTCGTCCCTAGTGGCCTACGAGCAGTACTTC.

This clonotype was seen many times. V gene TRBV28 combines with J gene TRBJ2-7; D may be TRBD2 (6 bases). The CDR3 has 14 amino acids. Germline V gene data show CDR1 as MDHEN and CDR2 as SYDVKM. V was shortened by 5 bases and J by 4 bases, with 15 bases between the two germline ends. CDR3 loop: CASSPAGGDYEQYF. The CDR3 DNA reads TGTGCCAGCAGTCCTGCTGGCGGGGATTACGAGCAGTACTTC.

The rearrangement joins TRBV4-2 to TRBJ1-6; weak D call: TRBD1 (6 bases). V lost 1 base, J lost 10 bases, and 20 bases lay in between. The CDR3 extends over 17 amino acids. Germline V CDR1 and CDR2: LGHNA, YNFKEQ. The CDR3 DNA follows: TGTGCCAGCAGCCAAGGACAGGCTCCGGAGCTGTACTCACCCCTCCACTTT. Translated, it gives CASSQGQAPELYSPLHF.

This clonotype was recorded a few times. The chain links TRBV3-1 to TRBJ2-7, with D uncertain. V was pared by 4 bases and J by 3 bases, with 10 bases between. Germline assignment: CDR1 LGHDT and CDR2 YNNKEL (reference sequence). The CDR3 consists of 13 residues. The CDR3 nucleotides are TGTGCCAGCAGCCGTTCGAACTTCTACGAGCAGTACTTC. Translation: CASSRSNFYEQYF.

The chain recombines TRBV12-3 or TRBV12-4 with TRBJ1-3; D not resolved. V gave up 6 bases and J gave up 8 bases, with 8 bases separating them. The CDR3 loop spans 11 amino acids. As DNA, the CDR3 is TGTGCCAGCAGCCCCGGGGACACCATATATTTT. Its translation is CASSPGDTIYF.

This clonotype was seen a few times. The V call is TRBV11-1, the J call TRBJ1-3, with a weak D call TRBD1 (5 bases). Trimming removed 2 bases at V and 7 bases at J, with 9 bases between. Germline CDR1 reads SGHAT; CDR2 reads FQDESV (reference sequence). The length of the CDR3 is 13 residues. The DNA for the CDR3 is TGTGCCAGCAGCTTACGACAGCTGAACACCATATATTTT. It yields the protein CASSLRQLNTIYF.

As to this clonotype: One end of the junction fails to match germline, which may point to a read error. This sequence joins TRBV7-9 and TRBJ2-7; D may be TRBD2 (5 bases). Germline values: CDR1 SEHNR, CDR2 FQNEAQ (reference sequence). The CDR3 is made up of 15 amino acids. The CDR3 here is CASSLSGSWPYEQCF. DNA for the CDR3: TGTGCCAGCAGCTTAAGTGGGAGTTGGCCCTACGAGCAGTGCTTC.

This clonotype appeared many times. V and J are TRBV29-1 and TRBJ1-1; no firm D call. Germline V gene sequence: CDR1 SQVTM, CDR2 ANQGSEA. Trimming cost V 6 bases and J 3 bases, with 8 bases left between them. The CDR3 consists of 11 residues. DNA for the CDR3: TGCAGCGTATTAAGGGACACTGAAGCTTTCTTT. Its protein is CSVLRDTEAFF.